This T cell receptor beta chain was captured by sequencing in a study of blood T cell repertoires in COVID-19. Overall study: Nucleic acid was either cDNA or gDNA, and it came from T cells, B-cell-depleted T cells, or PBMCs.

In the authors' methods: Amplification of reference gene primers was used by the study to estimate nucleated cell counts. Measured with immunoSEQ multiplex PCR; TCRdb has only the in-frame clones, and not every one. The V and J calls and clone size were taken over from that table, and D and trimming were inferred from the DNA. Here the sample spans under 110,000 clones, around 90% being singletons. The ends lost 1 base at V and 6 bases at J; junction bases unmatched: 10. The CDR3 extends over 16 amino acids. Germline CDR1 is LGHNA and CDR2 is YSLEER. The TCR originated in a man aged 45-65 years with acute or convalescent COVID-19. The gene calls are TRBV4-3 and TRBJ1-2; TRBD1 agrees at 8 bases. Material: peripheral blood. DNA for the CDR3: TGCGCCAGCAGCCAAGGTGTTCAGGGACAGGTGAATGGCTACACCTTC. Its translation is CASSQGVQGQVNGYTF.